The 24 T cell receptor beta chains presented below share a single source sample, sequenced in a study of cytomegalovirus exposure and HLA in healthy donors. Repertoires were generated with immunoSEQ multiplex PCR, while TCRdb's copy carries only in-frame clones and drops some. The sample consists of about 270,000 clones, approximately 86% of them appearing once. Material: PBMCs. All receptors come from a woman between 18 and 30 years old in good health and CMV-seronegative.

The gene calls are TRBV2 and TRBJ2-5; TRBD2 matches at 8 bases. This CDR3 is built from 15 residues. V was clipped by 6 bases and J by 4 bases; unmatched bases: 10. Germline CDR1 is SNHLY and CDR2 is FYNNEI. The CDR3 loop reads CASRTSEGVGETQYF. The CDR3 nucleotides read TGTGCCAGCAGGACTAGCGAAGGGGTAGGAGAGACCCAGTACTTC.

The CDR3: CASSESWAGSTDTQYF. CDR3 sequence (DNA): TGTGCCAGCAGTGAATCCTGGGCAGGGAGCACAGATACGCAGTATTTT. The chain joins TRBV25-1 to TRBJ2-3; tentatively, D is TRBD1 (5 bases). CDR1 is MGHDK, CDR2 SYGVNS, per germline. The CDR3 length is 16 residues. V lost 1 base, J lost 0 bases, and 11 bases lay in between. The full variable domain, with the rest looked up from reference TRBV25-1 and TRBJ2-3, is EADIYQTPRYLVIGTGKKITLECSQTMGHDKMYWYQQDPGMELHLIHYSYGVNSTEKGDLSSESTVSRIRTEHFPLTLESARPSHTSQYLCASSESWAGSTDTQYFGPGTRLTVL.

CDR3: CASSLGGGENTGELFF. The DNA of the CDR3 is TGTGCCAGCAGCTTAGGCGGCGGGGAGAACACCGGGGAGCTGTTTTTT. This chain uses TRBV7-3 with TRBJ2-2; perhaps TRBD2 as D (6 bases). Trimming took 2 bases from V and 1 from J, leaving 11 bases between them. Germline CDR1 is SGHTA and CDR2 is FQGTGA. The CDR3 spans 16 residues.

The gene calls are TRBV7-9 and TRBJ1-4, with 10 bases lining up with TRBD1. Germline V gene data show CDR1 as SEHNR and CDR2 as FQNEAQ (reference sequence). V trimming: 4 bases; J trimming: 8 bases; junction bases outside the gene matches: 4. The CDR3 runs to 14 residues. CDR3 bases: TGTGCCAGCAGCTCCTGGACAGGGGGAGAAAAACTGTTTTTT. Translated, it gives CASSSWTGGEKLFF. Complete variable domain (other parts from reference TRBV7-9 and TRBJ1-4): DTGVSQNPRHKITKRGQNVTFRCDPISEHNRLYWYRQTLGQGPEFLTYFQNEAQLEKSRLLSDRFSAERPKGSFSTLEIQRTEQGDSAMYLCASSSWTGGEKLFFGSGTQLSVL.

The CDR3 loop reads CASSTTGGSTNTIYF. CDR3 nucleotide sequence: TGTGCCAGCAGCACCACGGGAGGGTCTACGAACACCATATATTTT. The rearrangement uses TRBV28 and TRBJ1-3; D remains unclear. Germline CDR1 reads MDHEN; CDR2 reads SYDVKM. CDR3 size: 15 residues. V dropped 6 bases and J dropped 7 bases, with 19 bases sitting between them.

This clone showed up just a few times. This chain links TRBV7-9 with TRBJ2-7; 7 positions agree with TRBD1. Looked up from germline, CDR1 is SEHNR and CDR2 is FQNEAQ (reference sequence). J was trimmed by 2 bases and V by 6 bases; bases with no gene match: 7. CDR3 length equals 14 residues. The CDR3 nucleotides are TGTGCCAGCAGACCTGGACAGGCCCCCTACGAGCAGTACTTC. It translates to CASRPGQAPYEQYF.

The genes are TRBV27 and TRBJ1-5; D is perhaps TRBD1 (5 bases). The CDR3 spans 15 residues. V lost 2 bases and J lost 3, with 11 bases in between. CDR1 MNHEY and CDR2 SMNVEV come from the germline V gene (reference sequence). The CDR3 loop reads CASSLGQGFNQPQHF. Written as DNA, the CDR3 is TGTGCCAGCAGTTTAGGGCAGGGATTCAATCAGCCCCAGCATTTT.

This sequence joins TRBV5-6 and TRBJ1-2, with TRBD1 matching 9 bases. The length of the CDR3 is 15 residues. Trimming took 0 bases from V and 3 from J; bases not matched to a gene: 3. The V gene's germline CDR1 is SGHDT and CDR2 YYEEEE. CDR3 residues: CASSLAQGAYYGYTF. CDR3 bases: TGTGCCAGCAGCTTGGCACAGGGGGCCTACTATGGCTACACCTTC. Drawing the rest from reference TRBV5-6 and TRBJ1-2, the complete variable domain is DAGVTQSPTHLIKTRGQQVTLRCSPKSGHDTVSWYQQALGQGPQFIFQYYEEEERQRGNFPDRFSGHQFPNYSSELNVNALLLGDSALYLCASSLAQGAYYGYTFGSGTRLTVV.

This sequence joins TRBV4-2 and TRBJ2-1; 14 bases are a match to TRBD2. Germline lookup yields CDR1 LGHNA and CDR2 YNFKEQ. With V trimmed by 4 bases and J by 10 bases, 9 bases remained unmatched. The CDR3 length is 16 residues. The CDR3 reads CASSPTTSGGAREQFF. In DNA, the CDR3 is TGTGCCAGCAGCCCCACGACTAGCGGGGGGGCCAGAGAGCAGTTCTTC.

This sequence joins TRBV5-1 and TRBJ2-2; D may be TRBD2 (5 bases). The CDR3 extends over 15 amino acids. Trimming stripped 1 base from V and 6 bases from J, with 13 bases between. The V gene's germline CDR1 is SGHRS and CDR2 YFSETQ. This chain's CDR3 is CASSLRAEAAGELFF. In DNA, the CDR3 is TGCGCCAGCAGCTTGAGGGCGGAAGCGGCCGGGGAGCTGTTTTTT.

In this sample, this clone turned up a few times. The rearrangement uses TRBV6-6 and TRBJ2-7; D perhaps matches TRBD2 (5 bases). Between the trimmed V and J ends, which lost 7 bases and 3 bases, there was a span of 7 bases. Germline V gene sequence: CDR1 MNHNY, CDR2 SVGAGI (reference sequence). The length of the CDR3 is 11 residues. In DNA form, the CDR3 reads TGTGCCAGCAACGGACTCTACGAGCAGTACTTC. The encoded protein is CASNGLYEQYF.

In DNA form, the CDR3 reads TGTGCCAGTAGTCTACGAAGACAGAACACTGAAGCTTTCTTT. Encoded protein: CASSLRRQNTEAFF. The chain is built from TRBV19 and TRBJ1-1, with D hard to call. CDR3 length: 14 residues. The V gene lost 5 bases and the J gene lost 1 base, with 11 bases spanning the gap. Germline V gene data show CDR1 as LNHDA and CDR2 as SQIVND (reference sequence).

This clone showed up just once. This chain links TRBV7-6 with TRBJ2-1, with unresolved D. The V and J ends lost 2 bases and 0 bases respectively, with 11 bases between them. The CDR3 has 16 residues. Looked up from germline, CDR1 is SGHVS and CDR2 is FNYEAQ. The chain's CDR3 is CASSLRYLSSYNEQFF. The CDR3 nucleotides are TGTGCCAGCAGCTTAAGATACCTAAGCTCCTACAATGAGCAGTTCTTC.

The genes are TRBV4-3 and TRBJ1-3; D uncertain. Trimming cost V 1 base and J 0 bases, with 10 bases left between them. The CDR3 sequence is 16 residues long. CDR1 and CDR2 from the germline V gene are LGHNA and YSLEER. The CDR3 DNA is TGCGCCAGCAGCCAAGTTCCAGGTCGCTCTGGAAACACCATATATTTT. It codes for CASSQVPGRSGNTIYF.

The chain links TRBV5-1 to TRBJ2-1, with 11 bases identical to TRBD2. The CDR3 extends over 15 amino acids. Looked up from germline, CDR1 is SGHRS and CDR2 is YFSETQ. J gave up 2 bases and V 3 bases, and 1 base lay outside the gene matches. CDR3 residues: CASSSLAGAYNEQFF. For the CDR3, the DNA is TGCGCCAGCAGCTCACTAGCGGGAGCCTACAATGAGCAGTTCTTC.

The chain combines TRBV9 with TRBJ2-2; D uncertain. This CDR3 contains 14 residues. Germline values: CDR1 SGDLS, CDR2 YYNGEE. Deletions cut 0 bases from V and 6 bases from J, with 9 bases between. The CDR3 DNA reads TGTGCCAGCAGCGTAGAAAGAGTGTCCGGGGAGCTGTTTTTT. Amino acids: CASSVERVSGELFF. The variable domain in full, with the rest retrieved from reference TRBV9 and TRBJ2-2, is DSGVTQTPKHLITATGQRVTLRCSPRSGDLSVYWYQQSLDQGLQFLIQYYNGEERAKGNILERFSAQQFPDLHSELNLSSLELGDSALYFCASSVERVSGELFFGEGSRLTVL.

A word on this clone: Other DNA sequences in the sample encode the same CDR3. This chain uses TRBV6-1 with TRBJ2-7; 11 bases line up with TRBD1. The trim removed 4 bases at V and 2 bases at J, leaving 1 base unmatched. From germline, CDR1 is MNHNS and CDR2 SASEGT. The CDR3 has 14 amino acids. The CDR3 spells CASSAGQGAYEQYF. CDR3 DNA: TGTGCCAGCAGTGCGGGACAGGGGGCCTACGAGCAGTACTTC.

The V gene is TRBV2, the J gene TRBJ1-2; 11 bases are shared with TRBD1. CDR3 length: 14 amino acids. Looked up from germline, CDR1 is SNHLY and CDR2 is FYNNEI. J was trimmed by 4 bases and V by 6 bases; bases with no gene match: 4. The CDR3 is CASRRTGGGYGYTF. The DNA for the CDR3 is TGTGCCAGCAGGCGGACAGGGGGCGGCTATGGCTACACCTTC.

The chain joins TRBV6-5 to TRBJ2-5, with D maybe TRBD1 (5 bases). V lost 2 bases to trimming and J lost 4 bases, with 17 bases between them. The CDR3 is made up of 16 amino acids. Germline loops: CDR1 MNHEY, CDR2 SVGAGI. This chain's CDR3 is CASSYEEQGMRETQYF. In DNA, the CDR3 is TGTGCCAGCAGTTACGAGGAGCAGGGTATGCGAGAGACCCAGTACTTC.

The V call is TRBV4-3, the J call TRBJ2-2; 10 bases are shared with TRBD2. V dropped 4 bases and J dropped 3; count of bases not matched to a gene: 5. The CDR3 runs to 16 residues. Germline CDR1 LGHNA, CDR2 YSLEER. The CDR3 is CASSRRGTSDTGELFF. DNA of the CDR3: TGCGCCAGCAGCCGAAGGGGGACTAGCGACACCGGGGAGCTGTTTTTT.

With respect to this clone: Within the sample, other DNA sequences also encode this same CDR3. The chain combines TRBV30 with TRBJ2-3; 8 bases are a match to TRBD1. Germline V gene lookup returns CDR1 GTSNPN and CDR2 SVGIG (reference sequence). The CDR3 covers 14 residues. J lost 1 base, V lost 3 bases, and 3 bases had no gene match. The CDR3 bases are TGTGCCTGGAGACAGGGGGGCGGCACAGATACGCAGTATTTT. Its translation: CAWRQGGGTDTQYF.

This sequence joins TRBV5-4 and TRBJ2-7, with a weak D call TRBD1 (5 bases). Germline V gives CDR1 SGHNT, CDR2 YYREEE (reference sequence). With 4 bases removed from V and 2 bases from J, the gap between germline ends came to 16 bases. The CDR3 has 15 amino acids. The CDR3 DNA reads TGTGCCAGCAGCACCGACAGAACCTATACCTACGAGCAGTACTTC. Its translation: CASSTDRTYTYEQYF.

The gene calls are TRBV7-2 and TRBJ1-1; 8 bases are a match to TRBD1. J lost 11 bases, V lost 5 bases, and 10 bases had no gene match. This CDR3 comprises 13 residues. CDR1 and CDR2 (germline): SGHTA, FQGNSA. CDR3: CASSIDRGSRAFF. The CDR3, as DNA: TGTGCCAGCAGCATTGACAGGGGCTCAAGGGCTTTCTTT.

This clone came up once. CDR3: CASRELNTEAFF. Written as DNA, the CDR3 is TGTGCCAGCCGGGAATTGAACACTGAAGCTTTCTTT. The V call is TRBV6-4, the J call TRBJ1-1, with D uncertain. The CDR3 extends over 12 amino acids. Looked up from germline, CDR1 is MRHNA and CDR2 is SNTAGT. The ends were cut back, 8 bases at V and 0 bases at J, with 7 bases in the middle.